This TCR beta chain was sequenced for a study of shared clonotypes between healthy human individuals. Notes on the study in general: Researchers sampled blood only, noting tissue repertoires likely differ. Clonotypes shared by all four donors outscored non-shared clonotypes in generation probability.

It was into CD45RA+ naive and CD45RA-negative memory subsets that the CD4+ cells were split. Only in-frame clones appear in the TCRdb table, and some are missing; sequencing was by immunoSEQ multiplex PCR. This sample has 2 million to 2.5 million clones, with around 92% found just once. On this clone itself: Its antigen is as yet unknown.

V gave up 1 base and J gave up 7 bases, with 16 bases separating them. Germline V gives CDR1 SGHAT, CDR2 FQNNGV. The CDR3 is 15 amino acids. The receptor was derived from a man between 18 and 35 years old in good health. Some clones in this sample may be carry-over from other donors' samples. The chain couples TRBV11-2 to TRBJ1-2; D is possibly TRBD1 (6 bases). Material for sequencing was naive CD4+ T cells from PBMCs. The subset denotes: CD45RA+ positively selected. CDR3 loop: CASSLVQQGRGGYTF. The CDR3, as DNA: TGTGCCAGCAGCTTAGTCCAGCAGGGGAGAGGTGGCTACACCTTC.